Sequencing of this TCR beta chain was carried out in a study of blood T cell repertoires in COVID-19. Study summary: From the United States, Italy and Spain came samples of acute and convalescent COVID-19. PBMCs, B-cell-depleted T cells, or T cells were the source of the cDNA or gDNA that made up the material.

The CDR3 extends over 13 amino acids. Germline trimming cut 6 bases from V and 3 bases from J; bases unmatched to any gene: 2. Germline-derived CDR1 and CDR2 are MDHEN and SYDVKM. The Seattle site enrolled patients during active infection and followed them longitudinally. Authors' processing steps: Estimates of nucleated cell counts were drawn from the amplification of reference gene primers. Clones were read by immunoSEQ multiplex PCR, and TCRdb kept only the in-frame ones, dropping some. V and J calls and clone size are those listed in that table; D and trimming were worked out from the DNA. The repertoire holds nearly 70,000 clones, with nearly 90% as singletons.

Sample: peripheral blood. This TCR was recovered from a woman aged 50 to 60 with COVID-19, enrolled during active disease. This chain uses TRBV28 with TRBJ1-5; 7 bases fit TRBD1. The CDR3 loop is CASRDRANQPQHF. The CDR3 nucleotides read TGTGCCAGCAGAGACAGGGCCAATCAGCCCCAGCATTTT.